The TCR beta chain under discussion was sequenced for a study of blood T cells in healthy people across ages. Study details: Through template switching, about one barcoded beta molecule was captured per two T cells, as measured in model experiments.

With a J-beta primer mix and a sample-barcoded 5' primer, a second PCR ran about 7 to 12 cycles. One entry per CDR3 protein, called by TCRdb with MiXCR from the 5' RACE reads. Here the sample spans 780,000 or so distinct CDR3 sequences, 56% being singletons. Between the trimmed V and J ends, which lost 6 bases and 7 bases, there was a span of 15 bases. CDR3 length: 13 amino acids. The clonotype comes from a man between 40 and 49 years old in good health. This chain connects TRBV12-3 or TRBV12-4 to TRBJ1-2, with D unresolved. The sequencing sample was made of blood. CDR3 nucleotide sequence: TGTGCCAGCAGCAAATCCCACCGCGGTGGCTACACCTTC. It specifies CASSKSHRGGYTF.